One sample yielded the 5 T cell receptor beta chains listed below, sequenced in a study of radiotherapy plus CTLA-4 blockade in lung cancer. The table came from immunoSEQ multiplex PCR; TCRdb's copy has only in-frame clones and leaves some out. The repertoire includes about 48,000 clones, around 88% of them detected once, and less than 20% sits in the top ten. The specimen comprised peripheral blood, sampled from a patient treated with radiotherapy plus ipilimumab. These receptors all stem from a human donor with non-small cell lung cancer that progressed on radiotherapy plus ipilimumab. Some clones in this sample may be carry-over from other donors' samples.

This chain uses TRBV7-8 with TRBJ2-7, with TRBD2 identical over 9 bases. There are 14 residues in the CDR3. Per germline, CDR1 SGHVS and CDR2 FQNEAQ. V lost 1 base and J lost 2; bases outside the gene matches: 0. This CDR3 reads CASSLGLAAYEQYF. The CDR3 bases are TGTGCCAGCAGCTTAGGACTAGCGGCCTACGAGCAGTACTTC.

The chain uses TRBV7-7 and TRBJ2-3; D gene unclear. The germline gives CDR1 SSHAT, CDR2 FNYEAQ (reference sequence). V lost 5 bases, J lost 2 bases, and 8 bases lay in between. The CDR3 runs to 13 residues. The CDR3 loop is CASSARDTDTQYF. The CDR3 DNA is TGTGCCAGCAGCGCGAGAGACACAGATACGCAGTATTTT.

The chain recombines TRBV4-2 with TRBJ2-7; TRBD2 matches at 8 bases. Trimming cost V 0 bases and J 0 bases; bases outside gene matches: 1. The CDR3 covers 15 residues. Germline V gives CDR1 LGHNA, CDR2 YNFKEQ. This chain's CDR3 is CASSQDLAGSYEQYF. CDR3 coding DNA: TGTGCCAGCAGCCAAGATCTAGCGGGCTCCTACGAGCAGTACTTC.

V usage is TRBV7-6 and J usage is TRBJ2-1; 7 nucleotides line up with TRBD2. V lost 2 bases, J lost 0 bases, and 4 bases stayed unmatched. The CDR3 extends over 16 amino acids. CDR1 SGHVS and CDR2 FNYEAQ come from the germline V gene. CDR3 coding DNA: TGTGCCAGCAGCTTAATACGGGGGGTCTCCTACAATGAGCAGTTCTTC. Its protein is CASSLIRGVSYNEQFF.

V gene TRBV7-8 combines with J gene TRBJ1-1, with a tentative D call TRBD1 (5 bases). The germline V gene has CDR1 SGHVS and CDR2 FQNEAQ. V lost 5 bases and J 9 bases, leaving 22 bases between the germline ends. The CDR3 length is 15 residues. CDR3 bases: TGTGCCAGCAGCCCCGAGCGGGGGGGGATTAATCAAGCTTTCTTT. Its protein product is CASSPERGGINQAFF. Using reference TRBV7-8 and TRBJ1-1 for the parts outside the CDR3, the full variable domain is GAGVSQSPRYKVAKRGQDVALRCDPISGHVSLFWYQQALGQGPEFLTYFQNEAQLDKSGLPSDRFFAERPEGSVSTLKIQRTQQEDSAVYLCASSPERGGINQAFFGQGTRLTVV.